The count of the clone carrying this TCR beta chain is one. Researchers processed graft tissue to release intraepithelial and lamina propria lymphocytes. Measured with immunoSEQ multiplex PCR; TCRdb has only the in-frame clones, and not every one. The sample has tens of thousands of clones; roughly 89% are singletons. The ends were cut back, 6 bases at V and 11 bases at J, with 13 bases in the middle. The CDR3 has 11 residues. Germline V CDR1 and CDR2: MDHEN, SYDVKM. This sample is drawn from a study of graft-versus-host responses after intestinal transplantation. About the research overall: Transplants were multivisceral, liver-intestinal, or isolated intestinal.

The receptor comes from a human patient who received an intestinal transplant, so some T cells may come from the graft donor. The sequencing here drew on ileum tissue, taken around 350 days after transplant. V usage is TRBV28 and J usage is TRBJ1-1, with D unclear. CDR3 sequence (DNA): TGTGCCAGCAGGGTCCAAGGAGCCGCTTTCTTT. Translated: CASRVQGAAFF.